This is a list of T cell receptor beta chains from one sample in a study of blood T cell repertoires in COVID-19. Sequencing was performed with immunoSEQ multiplex PCR; in TCRdb, only in-frame clones are kept and a portion is missing. The table shows around 190,000 clones, with about 88% occurring only once. The sample consisted of peripheral blood. The receptors come from a young man with active or convalescent COVID-19. Each CDR3 is given with its conserved first and last residue. D genes are given only for firm matches. Not all rows give a size; the values are once, few, many and, for expanded clones, a class.

d_call | clone_size | j_call | v_call | cdr3_aa | cdr3_nt
- | - | TRBJ2-1 | TRBV6-4 | CASSRGSSSYNEQFF | TGTGCCAGCAGTCGGGGGTCGAGCTCCTACAATGAGCAGTTCTTC
TRBD1 | once | TRBJ1-1 | TRBV2 | CASSGYTGGGTEAFF | TGTGCCAGCAGTGGCTATACAGGGGGCGGCACTGAAGCTTTCTTT
- | - | TRBJ1-1 | TRBV19 | CASSFPGTEAFF | TGTGCCAGTAGTTTCCCGGGCACTGAAGCTTTCTTT
- | - | TRBJ1-3 | TRBV2 | CASSQDRISGNTIYF | TGTGCCAGCTCCCAGGACAGAATCTCTGGAAACACCATATATTTT
- | - | TRBJ1-5 | TRBV5-8 | CASSHRSTEGWGNQPQHF | TGTGCCAGCAGCCATCGCTCAACGGAGGGGTGGGGCAATCAGCCCCAGCATTTT
- | - | TRBJ2-1 | TRBV5-6 | CASSLAEGPYNEQFF | TGTGCCAGCAGCTTGGCGGAGGGGCCATACAATGAGCAGTTCTTC
- | - | TRBJ1-3 | TRBV6-5 | CASLLIGDSGNTIYF | TGTGCCAGCTTACTTATCGGTGACTCTGGAAACACCATATATTTT
- | few | TRBJ2-1 | TRBV11-2 | CASSLVGMSSYNEQFF | TGTGCCAGCAGCTTAGTCGGGATGAGCTCCTACAATGAGCAGTTCTTC
TRBD2 | - | TRBJ2-1 | TRBV2 | CASKVSGGAYEQFF | TGTGCCAGCAAGGTTAGCGGGGGGGCCTATGAGCAGTTCTTC
- | - | TRBJ1-4 | TRBV25-1 | CASSLSRQASNEKLFF | TGTGCCAGCTCGCTTTCTCGACAGGCCTCTAATGAAAAACTGTTTTTT
TRBD1 | - | TRBJ2-2 | TRBV7-9 | CASSPGQGANTGELFF | TGTGCCAGCAGCCCCGGACAGGGGGCGAACACCGGGGAGCTGTTTTTT
TRBD1 | - | TRBJ1-2 | TRBV7-9 | CASSLLDRDGGYTF | TGTGCCAGCAGCTTGCTGGACAGGGATGGAGGCTACACCTTC
TRBD2 | - | TRBJ2-5 | TRBV24-1 | CATSARTSGKETQYF | TGTGCCACCAGTGCCCGGACTAGCGGAAAAGAGACCCAGTACTTC
TRBD2 | - | TRBJ2-5 | TRBV27 | CASSLGLAGWETQYF | TGTGCCAGCAGTTTGGGACTAGCGGGATGGGAGACCCAGTACTTC
TRBD2 | - | TRBJ2-1 | TRBV7-8 | CASSRTSGSHEQFF | TGTGCCAGCAGCCGGACTAGCGGGAGTCATGAGCAGTTCTTC
TRBD1 | - | TRBJ2-7 | TRBV27 | CASSSLSGTGVDEQYF | TGTGCCAGCAGTTCGTTATCCGGGACAGGGGTTGACGAGCAGTACTTC
TRBD2 | few | TRBJ2-7 | TRBV27 | CASSLSGRRNEQYF | TGTGCCAGCAGTTTAAGCGGGAGACGAAACGAGCAGTACTTC
- | - | TRBJ2-7 | TRBV6-5 | CASSYRDTGEPYEQYF | TGTGCCAGCAGTTATAGGGACACCGGGGAGCCCTACGAGCAGTACTTC
TRBD1 | - | TRBJ1-2 | TRBV27 | CASSFSDRGYGYTF | TGTGCCAGCAGTTTCTCAGACAGGGGGTATGGCTACACCTTC
TRBD2 | - | TRBJ2-3 | TRBV9 | CASSSGGLAVDTQYF | TGTGCCAGCAGCTCGGGGGGACTAGCCGTGGATACGCAGTATTTT
- | - | TRBJ2-3 | TRBV6-6 | CASSYSIPGGTDTQYF | TGTGCCAGCAGTTACTCGATCCCAGGGGGCACAGATACGCAGTATTTT
- | - | TRBJ2-1 | TRBV5-4 | CASSFRQTSSNEQFF | TGTGCCAGCAGCTTTCGACAGACTAGTAGCAATGAGCAGTTCTTC
- | once | TRBJ1-3 | TRBV6-5 | CASSRQIPSGNTIYF | TGTGCCAGCAGTCGACAGATTCCCTCTGGAAACACCATATATTTT
TRBD2 | - | TRBJ2-1 | TRBV18 | CASTTSGRAGEQFF | TGTGCCAGCACAACTAGCGGGAGGGCCGGTGAGCAGTTCTTC
TRBD1 | - | TRBJ1-2 | TRBV19 | CASSDRTGDINYGYTF | TGTGCCAGTAGTGACCGGACAGGCGACATTAACTATGGCTACACCTTC
- | - | TRBJ1-5 | TRBV5-5 | CASSLEAGLQPQHF | TGTGCCAGCAGCTTGGAGGCAGGGCTTCAGCCCCAGCATTTT
- | - | TRBJ1-6 | TRBV6-2/TRBV6-3 | CASSYSIYRVNSPLHF | TGTGCCAGCAGTTACTCTATCTACAGAGTTAATTCACCCCTCCACTTT
- | once | TRBJ2-1 | TRBV27 | CASSLFSRATYNEQFF | TGTGCCAGCAGTTTATTTTCGCGGGCGACCTACAATGAGCAGTTCTTC
- | - | TRBJ1-2 | TRBV29-1 | CSVEGVPGTSAAF | TGCAGCGTTGAAGGGGTACCAGGCACCTCAGCGGCCTTC
- | - | TRBJ1-5 | TRBV9 | CASSPRGDSNQPQHF | TGTGCCAGCAGTCCGCGGGGGGATAGCAATCAGCCCCAGCATTTT
- | - | TRBJ2-5 | TRBV7-9 | CASSLGSTPKMETQYF | TGTGCCAGCAGCTTGGGCTCCACACCTAAAATGGAGACCCAGTACTTC
- | - | TRBJ2-3 | TRBV19 | CASAGGLSTDTQYF | TGTGCCAGTGCCGGAGGGCTGAGCACAGATACGCAGTATTTT
- | once | TRBJ2-5 | TRBV18 | CASSPWTEQETQYF | TGTGCCAGCTCACCGTGGACAGAACAAGAGACCCAGTACTTC
TRBD1 | - | TRBJ1-6 | TRBV19 | CASSEDRGNSPLHF | TGTGCCAGTAGTGAGGACAGGGGAAATTCACCCCTCCACTTT
- | - | TRBJ1-3 | TRBV30 | CAWSPESIGNTIYF | TGTGCCTGGAGTCCTGAGTCCATCGGAAACACCATATATTTT
TRBD1 | - | TRBJ1-2 | TRBV19 | CASSRGQPNYGYTF | TGTGCCAGTAGTAGGGGACAGCCAAACTATGGCTACACCTTC
- | - | TRBJ2-5 | TRBV11-2 | CASSFEIARGETQYF | TGTGCCAGCAGCTTCGAGATAGCCCGAGGGGAGACCCAGTACTTC
TRBD1 | - | TRBJ1-1 | TRBV18 | CASSTTRTGYTEAFF | TGTGCCAGCTCAACCACCCGGACAGGGTACACTGAAGCTTTCTTT
TRBD2 | - | TRBJ2-3 | TRBV5-6 | CASSFELAGGTDTQYF | TGTGCCAGCAGCTTCGAACTAGCGGGGGGCACAGATACGCAGTATTTT
- | - | TRBJ2-2 | TRBV5-6 | CASSLFRGRNTGELFF | TGTGCCAGCAGCTTGTTCCGGGGAAGGAACACCGGGGAGCTGTTTTTT
- | - | TRBJ1-1 | TRBV27 | CASSDWGRLSEAFF | TGTGCCAGCAGCGACTGGGGCAGACTTAGTGAAGCTTTCTTT
TRBD2 | - | TRBJ2-2 | TRBV2 | CASRGLAVSTGELFF | TGTGCCAGCCGAGGACTAGCCGTTTCAACCGGGGAGCTGTTTTTT
- | few | TRBJ1-2 | TRBV4-2 | CASSRERRSYGYTF | TGTGCCAGCAGCCGAGAAAGACGGAGCTATGGCTACACCTTC
- | - | TRBJ1-2 | TRBV27 | CASSLVQHPGVYGYTF | TGTGCCAGCAGTTTAGTACAGCACCCGGGGGTGTATGGCTACACCTTC
TRBD2 | - | TRBJ2-3 | TRBV7-2 | CASSSGLAGTADTQYF | TGTGCCAGCAGCTCCGGACTAGCGGGAACAGCAGATACGCAGTATTTT